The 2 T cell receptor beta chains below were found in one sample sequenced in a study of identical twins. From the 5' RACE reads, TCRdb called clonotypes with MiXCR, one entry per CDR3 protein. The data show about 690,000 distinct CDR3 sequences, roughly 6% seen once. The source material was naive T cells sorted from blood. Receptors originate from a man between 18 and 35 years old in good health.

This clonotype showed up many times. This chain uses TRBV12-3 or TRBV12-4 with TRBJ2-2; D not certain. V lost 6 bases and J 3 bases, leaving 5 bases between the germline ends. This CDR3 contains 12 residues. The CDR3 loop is CASSYDTGELFF. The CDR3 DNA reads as TGTGCCAGCAGCTATGACACCGGGGAGCTGTTTTTT.

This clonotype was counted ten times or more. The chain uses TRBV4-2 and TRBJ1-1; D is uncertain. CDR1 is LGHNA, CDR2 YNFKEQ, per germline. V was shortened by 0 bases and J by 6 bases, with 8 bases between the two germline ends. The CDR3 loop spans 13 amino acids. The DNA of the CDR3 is TGTGCCAGCAGCCAAGAGAGGTACGCTGAAGCTTTCTTT. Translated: CASSQERYAEAFF.